This note documents a single T cell receptor (beta chain) sequence. What antigen it recognizes has not been identified. No per-base quality is available; no much larger clone lies one base away. The data belong to a study of blood T cells in healthy people across ages (dated by TCRdb to 2015 to 2017). Some background on the complete study: In model experiments, template switching captured roughly one uniquely barcoded TCR beta cDNA molecule for every two T cells. To avoid experimental bias, donors of different ages were distributed randomly across sequencing lanes. The study measured age-related changes in TCR beta repertoire diversity using deep sequencing normalized with unique cDNA molecular identifiers. The donors were split into four age groups: young (average around 15 years), middle-aged (over 35), aged (over 55) and long-lived (roughly 80). For two donors (one aged 18 to 29 and one aged 80 or older), the study analyzed two additional independent replicas of 1 million unique cDNA reads from the same blood draw.

Receptor libraries were prepared by 5' RACE. This sample was sequenced with an Illumina HiSeq 2500. A second PCR of 7 to 11 cycles was run with a J-beta primer mix and a sample-barcoded 5' primer. Each TCR beta cDNA molecule received a unique molecular identifier from a template-switch 5' adaptor carrying 12 random nucleotides. Each sample yielded at least 2.5 million CDR3-containing paired-end reads. The Mint cDNA synthesis kit, primed by a TRBC-specific oligonucleotide, was used to synthesize first-strand cDNA from all RNA. Following uracil-DNA glycosylase treatment, all cDNA underwent a first 18-cycle PCR with the universal primers M1SS and BC2_uni_R. The authors' analysis ran thus. Each sample was normalized by randomly selecting 1 million high-quality reads, each carrying a distinct molecular identifier. Reads with shared molecular identifiers were discarded instead of being binned into consensus sequences. MiTCR, run with a Q25 quality threshold and the strictest error-elimination algorithm, handled CDR3 identification, clonotype clustering and error correction. A nonparametric unseen species model with Euler transformation was used to estimate lower-bound total TCR beta diversity. Starting from the raw public reads, TCRdb applied fastp trimming at Q25, assembled clones with MiXCR and retained in-frame beta chains. Rows are combined by CDR3 protein, so each entry shows the most common genes and DNA. For this entry, the V and J calls and clone size follow TCRdb and not the study's own pipeline. For this sample there are 1,100,000 or so distinct CDR3 sequences; roughly 45% appear just once. Together, the top ten hold approximately 17% of the sample.

Reading from cysteine to phenylalanine, the CDR3 counts 16 amino acids. The DNA shown is the 48-base CDR3, in frame from base 1. Trimming accounts for 2 bases at V and 7 bases at J, while the number of junction bases matched to no gene is 8. Donors were a few dozen systemically healthy Caucasian individuals from Russia aged roughly 6 to 90 years. About 10 milliliters of peripheral blood were collected from each donor into EDTA-treated Vacutainer tubes. Ficoll-Paque density-gradient centrifugation was used to isolate PBMCs, with at least 6.5 million per sample. Trizol reagent was used to extract total RNA from PBMCs, with at least 5.5 micrograms per sample. The percentages of naive CD45RAhigh/CD27high T cells were determined by flow cytometry on a PBMC aliquot from every donor. The paper as a whole reports these results and caveats: Donor CMV infection status was unknown, potentially confounding age-related changes in expanded clonotypes. Conclusive comparison of naive and antigen-experienced compartments was prevented by the profiling of bulk unsorted PBMCs. Compared with the aged group, the long-lived group had more naive CD4+ T cells, fewer expanded clones and increased TCR diversity, suggesting age selection. Estimates of total diversity from one million sequenced T cells were regarded as lower bounds and underestimates. Observed TCR beta diversity correlated strongly with the percentage of naive T cells measured by flow cytometry. As age increased, observed TCR beta diversity per million T cells dropped in a roughly linear way, and a significant reduction was already evident by age 40.

The sequence derives from a woman aged 60-75 years in good health. The chain is made from TRBV12-3 or TRBV12-4 and TRBJ1-6, with 7 middle bases fitting TRBD1. Source material: blood. The CDR3 sequence is CASSLRVGQQNSPLHF. The DNA sequence is TGTGCCAGCAGTTTACGTGTGGGACAGCAAAATTCACCCCTCCACTTT.